This TCR beta chain was sequenced during a study of shared clonotypes between healthy human individuals. Authors' methods: Sequence data from immunoSEQ were junction-only and lacked quality scores; consequently, filtering differed. Clones were read by immunoSEQ multiplex PCR, and TCRdb kept only the in-frame ones, dropping some. From that table come the V and J calls and clone size; the DNA was used to work out D and trimming. The top ten clones hold roughly an eighth of a sample with about 470,000 clones, more than 75% of them seen once. The sequence derives from a woman aged 40 to 55 in good health. Some clones in this sample may be carry-over from other donors' samples. The sequenced material came from PBMCs.

CDR3 in DNA: TGTGCCAGCTCACCACCTCGTCGGAAAGAAGACACCGGGGAGCTGTTTTTT. Amino acid sequence: CASSPPRRKEDTGELFF. The chain links TRBV18 to TRBJ2-2; no firm D call. Germline V gene data show CDR1 as KGHSH and CDR2 as LQKENI. Trimming stripped 0 bases from V and 3 bases from J, with 14 bases between. The CDR3 is made up of 17 amino acids.